The 22 T cell receptor beta chains below come from one sample, sequenced in a study of cytomegalovirus exposure and HLA in healthy donors. The data were produced by immunoSEQ multiplex PCR, yet TCRdb's version contains in-frame clones alone and is incomplete. The top ten hold roughly 7.5% of the sample, which has 200,000 or so clones, about four fifths seen once. The sequenced sample was PBMCs. Source of these receptors: a man aged 18 to 29 in good health and CMV-seropositive.

The chain is built from TRBV7-2 and TRBJ2-2, with D tentatively TRBD1 (7 bases). The CDR3 is 15 residues long. Looked up from germline, CDR1 is SGHTA and CDR2 is FQGNSA. Trimming stripped 2 bases from V and 4 bases from J, with 11 bases between. The CDR3 bases are TGTGCCAGCAGCTTAAGGCAGGGGGGCACCGGGGAGCTGTTTTTT. It is translated as CASSLRQGGTGELFF.

This chain links TRBV28 with TRBJ1-5; D call uncertain. This CDR3 contains 13 residues. Trimming stripped 6 bases from V and 0 bases from J, with 6 bases between. Germline CDR1 reads MDHEN; CDR2 reads SYDVKM. As DNA, the CDR3 is TGTGCCAGCAGGAGGGTTAGCAATCAGCCCCAGCATTTT. This sequence encodes CASRRVSNQPQHF. Full variable domain (outside the CDR3, taken from reference TRBV28 and TRBJ1-5): DVKVTQSSRYLVKRTGEKVFLECVQDMDHENMFWYRQDPGLGLRLIYFSYDVKMKEKGDIPEGYSVSREKKERFSLILESASTNQTSMYLCASRRVSNQPQHFGDGTRLSIL.

This clone has just one count. The chain couples TRBV2 to TRBJ2-5; D is undetermined. Deletions cut 6 bases from V and 2 bases from J, with 7 bases between. The CDR3 contains 12 residues. Germline loops: CDR1 SNHLY, CDR2 FYNNEI. The DNA for the CDR3 is TGTGCCAGCAGGGAAACTCAAGAGACCCAGTACTTC. Its protein product is CASRETQETQYF. The complete variable domain, with remaining parts taken from reference TRBV2 and TRBJ2-5, reads EPEVTQTPSHQVTQMGQEVILRCVPISNHLYFYWYRQILGQKVEFLVSFYNNEISEKSEIFDDQFSVERPDGSNFTLKIRSTKLEDSAMYFCASRETQETQYFGPGTRLLVL.

The gene calls are TRBV5-1 and TRBJ2-1; 7 bases fit TRBD2. This CDR3 is built from 13 residues. V lost 0 bases and J lost 11; bases outside the gene matches: 5. The germline gives CDR1 SGHRS, CDR2 YFSETQ. CDR3 sequence reads: CASSLGWEGKQFF. DNA of the CDR3: TGCGCCAGCAGCTTGGGGTGGGAGGGGAAGCAGTTCTTC.

V is TRBV7-2 and J is TRBJ1-4; no reliable D call. The germline V gene has CDR1 SGHTA and CDR2 FQGNSA. The V and J ends lost 5 bases and 7 bases respectively, with 14 bases between them. The CDR3 covers 14 residues. The CDR3 sequence: CASSLQSEAEKLFF. The CDR3 DNA reads TGTGCCAGCAGCCTCCAGAGTGAGGCTGAAAAACTGTTTTTT.

The chain couples TRBV18 to TRBJ1-2, with a tentative D call TRBD1 (6 bases). Germline CDR1 and CDR2: KGHSH and LQKENI. The V and J ends lost 3 bases and 4 bases respectively, with 12 bases between them. The CDR3 runs to 14 residues. For the CDR3, the DNA is TGTGCCAGCTCACCGCCGGGACAATCCTATGGCTACACCTTC. Translating gives CASSPPGQSYGYTF.

Worth noting for this clone: Other DNA sequences of this sample code for an identical CDR3. V is TRBV7-2 and J is TRBJ2-7; D not certain. CDR1 and CDR2 from the germline V gene are SGHTA and FQGNSA. The CDR3 totals 11 residues. Between the trimmed V and J ends, which lost 5 bases and 3 bases, there was a span of 5 bases. The CDR3 loop reads CASSPSYEQYF. CDR3 in DNA: TGTGCCAGCAGCCCGAGCTACGAGCAGTACTTC. The full variable domain, rest sourced from reference TRBV7-2 and TRBJ2-7, is GAGVSQSPSNKVTEKGKDVELRCDPISGHTALYWYRQSLGQGLEFLIYFQGNSAPDKSGLPSDRFSAERTGGSVSTLTIQRTQQEDSAVYLCASSPSYEQYFGPGTRLTVT.

This clone has a single count. V usage is TRBV5-6 and J usage is TRBJ2-4, with 10 bases matching TRBD2. This CDR3 spans 15 amino acids. CDR1 SGHDT and CDR2 YYEEEE come from the germline V gene. Trimming took 0 bases from V and 6 from J; bases not matched to a gene: 3. CDR3 loop: CASSLGQREGNIQYF. The CDR3 region has the DNA TGTGCCAGCAGCTTGGGCCAGCGGGAGGGAAACATTCAGTACTTC.

This clone was seen more than once but under ten times. The V call is TRBV28, the J call TRBJ2-2; D ambiguous. This CDR3 contains 14 residues. Trimming shortened V by 5 bases and J by 4 bases, and 11 bases separated the two germline ends. Germline CDR1 MDHEN, CDR2 SYDVKM. CDR3 residues: CASSLQTTTGELFF. The CDR3 bases are TGTGCCAGCAGTCTACAAACTACCACCGGGGAGCTGTTTTTT.

This chain uses TRBV7-9 with TRBJ2-7, with TRBD2 matching 14 bases. The germline gives CDR1 SEHNR, CDR2 FQNEAQ (reference sequence). This CDR3 region has 15 residues. V lost 3 bases and J lost 2; bases outside the gene matches: 0. CDR3 residues: CASSLGLAGAYEQYF. The DNA of the CDR3 is TGTGCCAGCAGCTTGGGACTAGCGGGAGCCTACGAGCAGTACTTC.

The DNA of the CDR3 is TGTGCCTCCCTGGGCCCAGCCTACGAGCAGTACTTC. As protein: CASLGPAYEQYF. This sequence joins TRBV30 and TRBJ2-7; D not certain. This CDR3 comprises 12 residues. Germline V gives CDR1 GTSNPN, CDR2 SVGIG (reference sequence). The V end was cut by 7 bases, the J end by 2 bases, with 12 bases between. Complete variable domain (other parts from reference TRBV30 and TRBJ2-7): SQTIHQWPATLVQPVGSPLSLECTVEGTSNPNLYWYRQAAGRGLQLLFYSVGIGQISSEVPQNLSASRPQDRQFILSSKKLLLSDSGFYLCASLGPAYEQYFGPGTRLTVT.

The V call is TRBV7-9, the J call TRBJ2-1; possibly TRBD2 for D (7 bases). The CDR3 loop spans 17 amino acids. Between the trimmed V and J ends, which lost 2 bases and 12 bases, there was a span of 26 bases. Per the germline V gene, CDR1 is SEHNR and CDR2 is FQNEAQ (reference sequence). Written as DNA, the CDR3 is TGTGCCAGCAGCTTACTGGGGGGGCTCGAACGCAATGAGCGGCAGTTCTTC. This gives the protein CASSLLGGLERNERQFF. Full variable domain (rest looked up from reference TRBV7-9 and TRBJ2-1): DTGVSQNPRHKITKRGQNVTFRCDPISEHNRLYWYRQTLGQGPEFLTYFQNEAQLEKSRLLSDRFSAERPKGSFSTLEIQRTEQGDSAMYLCASSLLGGLERNERQFFGPGTRLTVL.

The V gene is TRBV4-2, the J gene TRBJ2-1; 13 bases align to TRBD2. With V trimmed by 1 base and J by 8 bases, 5 bases remained unmatched. Per the germline V gene, CDR1 is LGHNA and CDR2 is YNFKEQ. This CDR3 is built from 16 residues. The CDR3 spells CASSQGATSGRDEQFF. CDR3 DNA: TGTGCCAGCAGCCAAGGGGCCACTAGCGGGAGGGATGAGCAGTTCTTC.

The chain has TRBV6-1 and TRBJ2-5; TRBD2 agrees at 11 bases. There are 15 residues in the CDR3. The germline V gene encodes CDR1 MNHNS and CDR2 SASEGT. Unmatched junction bases numbered 7, after V lost 5 bases and J lost 5 bases. CDR3 sequence reads: CASSSLAGARETQYF. DNA of the CDR3: TGTGCCAGCAGTTCACTAGCGGGAGCTAGGGAGACCCAGTACTTC.

The chain is built from TRBV10-3 and TRBJ2-7, with a weak D call TRBD2 (7 bases). This CDR3 has 12 amino acids. CDR1 and CDR2 from the germline V gene are ENHRY and SYGVKD. V was trimmed by 2 bases and J by 6 bases, leaving 8 bases between them. The CDR3, as DNA: TGTGCCATCAGTGAGGGGGGGGCCGAGCAGTACTTC. This gives the protein CAISEGGAEQYF.

V gene TRBV29-1 combines with J gene TRBJ2-2; no clear D gene. CDR1 is SQVTM and CDR2 is ANQGSEA in the germline V gene. V lost 7 bases to trimming and J lost 7 bases, with 10 bases between them. The CDR3 sequence is 11 residues long. The CDR3 here is CSARYFGELFF. CDR3 in DNA: TGCAGCGCTAGGTATTTCGGGGAGCTGTTTTTT.

This clone was seen a handful of times. V gene TRBV5-4 combines with J gene TRBJ1-2, with a possible D match to TRBD1 (5 bases). This CDR3 region has 13 residues. Trimming removed 4 bases at V and 8 bases at J, with 15 bases between. Germline V gene sequence: CDR1 SGHNT, CDR2 YYREEE (reference sequence). CDR3: CASSPGATGGYTF. The CDR3 DNA sequence: TGTGCCAGCAGCCCTGGGGCCACCGGAGGCTACACCTTC.

The V call is TRBV11-3, the J call TRBJ1-4; the D gene is possibly TRBD1 (6 bases). This CDR3 contains 15 residues. Trimming shortened V by 6 bases and J by 8 bases, and 19 bases separated the two germline ends. The germline gives CDR1 SGHNT, CDR2 YENEEA. In nucleotides, the CDR3 is TGTGCCAGCAGGTCCATTTCCGGGGGGGGCGAAAAACTGTTTTTT. It codes for CASRSISGGGEKLFF.

This chain uses TRBV6-1 with TRBJ2-5; TRBD1 is a possible D gene (5 bases). Germline V gene data show CDR1 as MNHNS and CDR2 as SASEGT. The CDR3 extends over 13 amino acids. Trimming stripped 3 bases from V and 0 bases from J, with 5 bases between. The CDR3 region is CASSETDQETQYF. Here the CDR3 DNA reads TGTGCCAGCAGTGAGACAGACCAAGAGACCCAGTACTTC.

This rearrangement joins TRBV10-3 to TRBJ2-7; TRBD2 matches at 9 bases. CDR3 length equals 13 residues. CDR1 ENHRY and CDR2 SYGVKD come from the germline V gene. The J segment lost 6 bases and the V segment lost 10 bases, leaving 10 bases of the junction unmatched. CDR3 amino acids: CATRGRTSVEQYF. Written as DNA, the CDR3 is TGTGCCACACGGGGCCGGACTAGCGTCGAGCAGTACTTC.

The chain employs TRBV5-1 and TRBJ2-7; a weak D match, TRBD1 (6 bases). Germline V lookup: CDR1 SGHRS, CDR2 YFSETQ. V lost 4 bases, J lost 1 base, and 12 bases lay in between. The CDR3 covers 14 residues. The CDR3 sequence is CASSPGQSSYEQYF. CDR3 DNA: TGCGCCAGCAGCCCCGGACAGTCTTCCTACGAGCAGTACTTC.

V and J are TRBV29-1 and TRBJ2-7; 14 bases map to TRBD2. Germline-derived CDR1 and CDR2 are SQVTM and ANQGSEA. The length of the CDR3 is 13 residues. After removal of 7 bases from V and 1 base from J, the junction contained 0 bases not matched to a gene. CDR3 bases: TGCAGCGGACTAGCGGGAGGGTCCTACGAGCAGTACTTC. Protein: CSGLAGGSYEQYF.